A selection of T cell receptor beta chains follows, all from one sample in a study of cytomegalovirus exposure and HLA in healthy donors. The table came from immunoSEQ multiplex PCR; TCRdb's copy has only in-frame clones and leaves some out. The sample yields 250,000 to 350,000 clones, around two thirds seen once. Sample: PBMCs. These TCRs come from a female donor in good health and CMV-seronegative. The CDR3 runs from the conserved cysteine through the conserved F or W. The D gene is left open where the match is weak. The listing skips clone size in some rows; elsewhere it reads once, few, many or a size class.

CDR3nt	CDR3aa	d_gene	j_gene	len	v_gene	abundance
TGTGCCTGGAGTCCCCCGGACCTGCGGGGCACTGAAGCTTTCTTT	CAWSPPDLRGTEAFF	-	TRBJ1-1	15	TRBV30	-
TGTGCCAGCAGGATATTCCCAGGGGTGACTGAAGCTTTCTTT	CASRIFPGVTEAFF	-	TRBJ1-1	14	TRBV6-5	-
TGCGCCAGCAGCTTGGCGGGACAGGTCACAGATACGCAGTATTTT	CASSLAGQVTDTQYF	TRBD1	TRBJ2-3	15	TRBV5-1	-
TGCAGCGTTCGGACTATCTTCCCAAATACCTACGAGCAGTACTTC	CSVRTIFPNTYEQYF	-	TRBJ2-7	15	TRBV29-1	few
TGCGCCAGCAGCTTGGGGCTAGCGGGACCCCAAGAGACCCAGTACTTC	CASSLGLAGPQETQYF	TRBD2	TRBJ2-5	16	TRBV5-1	-
TGCGCCAGCAGCCAATACAGGGGCGCTCCCAATCAGCCCCAGCATTTT	CASSQYRGAPNQPQHF	TRBD1	TRBJ1-5	16	TRBV4-1	-
TGTGCCACAACACTTACAGGGGTAGGAGAAGCTTTCTTT	CATTLTGVGEAFF	TRBD1	TRBJ1-1	13	TRBV19	-
TGTGCCAGCAGTCTCCGGACAGGGTGGTACTTC	CASSLRTGWYF	TRBD1	TRBJ2-7	11	TRBV28	once
TGTGCCAGCAGCCAAGTGACGGGATACAATGAGCAGTTCTTC	CASSQVTGYNEQFF	-	TRBJ2-1	14	TRBV14	-
TGTGCCAGCAGTTACCCTTATTCCGGGACAGGGCTTCTCGGCTACACCTTC	CASSYPYSGTGLLGYTF	TRBD1	TRBJ1-2	17	TRBV28	-
TGCGCCAGCAGCCCTGGTGGGCAGGGGATTCCTAGCGGGAACCCCGGGGAGCTGTTTTTT	CASSPGGQGIPSGNPGELFF	TRBD2	TRBJ2-2	20	TRBV4-1	few
TGTGCCAGTAGTATAACTAGCGGGAGCTACGAGCAGTACTTC	CASSITSGSYEQYF	TRBD2	TRBJ2-7	14	TRBV19	once
TGTGCCAGCACGGGTGGTGCCTCTGGGGCCAACGTCCTGACTTTC	CASTGGASGANVLTF	-	TRBJ2-6	15	TRBV6-1	-
TGTGCCAGCAGGCAAGGCGGGGGGACGGCTGGAAACACCATATATTTT	CASRQGGGTAGNTIYF	-	TRBJ1-3	16	TRBV6-6	-
TGTGCCAGTAGTATTCAACAGGGAGCAACTAATGAAAAACTGTTTTTT	CASSIQQGATNEKLFF	-	TRBJ1-4	16	TRBV19	once
TGTGCCAGCAGTTTAAGGGGAAAGAACACTGAAGCTTTCTTT	CASSLRGKNTEAFF	-	TRBJ1-1	14	TRBV27	-
TGTGCCAGCCAACCCAAACTTAGCTCCTACAATGAGCAGTTCTTC	CASQPKLSSYNEQFF	-	TRBJ2-1	15	TRBV7-8	few
TGTGCCAGTAGTATAGGTCAGGGGCGCGGGACCCAGTACTTC	CASSIGQGRGTQYF	-	TRBJ2-5	14	TRBV19	-
TGTGCCTGGAGTACAGGGGGCGATCAGCCCCAGCATTTT	CAWSTGGDQPQHF	TRBD1	TRBJ1-5	13	TRBV30	-
TGTGCCAGCAGCTTATCTCCAGTACCTTCCTACGAGCAGTACTTC	CASSLSPVPSYEQYF	-	TRBJ2-7	15	TRBV7-2	-
TGTGCCAGCAGTTCAGGACAGCCGGCAGCCTACTTATACGAGCAGTACTTC	CASSSGQPAAYLYEQYF	-	TRBJ2-7	17	TRBV28	-
TGTGCCATCAGTCCCAGAAGGGGGCTTGACCAAGAGACCCAGTACTTC	CAISPRRGLDQETQYF	TRBD1	TRBJ2-5	16	TRBV10-3	-
TGTGCCAGCAGTACCCTCGGGGGGAGTGACTATGGCTACACCTTC	CASSTLGGSDYGYTF	-	TRBJ1-2	15	TRBV28	-
TGTGCCAGCAGCTTCGAGGAAAACATTCAGTACTTC	CASSFEENIQYF	-	TRBJ2-4	12	TRBV7-9	-
TGCGCCAGCAGCCTGACTAGCGGGGGAAGCTCCTACAATGAGCAGTTCTTC	CASSLTSGGSSYNEQFF	TRBD2	TRBJ2-1	17	TRBV5-1	once
TGCGCCAGCAGCGCCCGGACAGGGGGGAGGGACACTGAAGCTTTCTTT	CASSARTGGRDTEAFF	TRBD1	TRBJ1-1	16	TRBV5-1	-
TGTGCCAGCACCAGGACTAGCTCCTACAATGAGCAGTTCTTC	CASTRTSSYNEQFF	TRBD2	TRBJ2-1	14	TRBV7-2	-
TGTGCCAGTAAACCTGGTAGTGGCTACGAGCAGTACTTC	CASKPGSGYEQYF	-	TRBJ2-7	13	TRBV28	-
TGTGCCAGCAGCCCGTACTCGGGAGGGGGGGATACGCAGTATTTT	CASSPYSGGGDTQYF	TRBD2	TRBJ2-3	15	TRBV7-9	-
TGTGCCAGCAGAGTTGGACAGTCGGCTGAAGCTTTCTTT	CASRVGQSAEAFF	-	TRBJ1-1	13	TRBV6-1	-
TGTGCCAGCAGAGGTTTAGCGGGAGATCGGTCCTACGAGCAGTACTTC	CASRGLAGDRSYEQYF	TRBD2	TRBJ2-7	16	TRBV2	-
TGTGCCAGCAGCAAAGGGGGCATGAACACTGAAGCTTTCTTT	CASSKGGMNTEAFF	-	TRBJ1-1	14	TRBV21-1	-
TGTGCCAGCAACCGGGGTGGAAGAACCTACAATGAGCAGTTCTTC	CASNRGGRTYNEQFF	-	TRBJ2-1	15	TRBV7-9	few
TGTGCCAGCTCACTAATGGAGGGTCCGAGGAATGAGCAGTTCTTC	CASSLMEGPRNEQFF	-	TRBJ2-1	15	TRBV18	-
TGTGCCAGCAGTCAGCGCTGGGAGGGAAACACTGAAGCTTTCTTT	CASSQRWEGNTEAFF	-	TRBJ1-1	15	TRBV6-1	few